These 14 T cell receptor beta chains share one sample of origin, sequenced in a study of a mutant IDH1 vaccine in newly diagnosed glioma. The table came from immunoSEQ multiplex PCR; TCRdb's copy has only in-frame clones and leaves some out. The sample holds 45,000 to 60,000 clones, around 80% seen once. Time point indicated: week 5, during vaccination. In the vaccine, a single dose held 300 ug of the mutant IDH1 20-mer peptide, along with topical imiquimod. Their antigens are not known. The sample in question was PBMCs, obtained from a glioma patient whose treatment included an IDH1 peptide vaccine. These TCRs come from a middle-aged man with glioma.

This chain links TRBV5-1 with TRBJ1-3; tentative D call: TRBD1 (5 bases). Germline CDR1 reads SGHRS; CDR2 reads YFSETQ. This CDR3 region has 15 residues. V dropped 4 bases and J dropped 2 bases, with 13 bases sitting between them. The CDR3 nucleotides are TGCGCCAGCAGCCCTGGGGGGTCAGCTGGAAACACCATATATTTT. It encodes CASSPGGSAGNTIYF.

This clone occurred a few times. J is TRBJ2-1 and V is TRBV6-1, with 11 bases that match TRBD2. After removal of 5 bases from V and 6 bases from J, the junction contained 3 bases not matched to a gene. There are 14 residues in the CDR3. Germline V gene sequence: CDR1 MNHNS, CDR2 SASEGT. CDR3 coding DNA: TGTGCCAGCAGTCCTAGCGGGGGGACCAATGAGCAGTTCTTC. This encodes CASSPSGGTNEQFF.

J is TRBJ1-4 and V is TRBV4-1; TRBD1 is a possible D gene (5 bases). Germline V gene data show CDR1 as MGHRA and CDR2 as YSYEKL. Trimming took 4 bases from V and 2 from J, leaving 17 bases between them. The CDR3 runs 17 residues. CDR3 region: CASSPPVGGRTNEKLFF. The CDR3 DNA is TGCGCCAGCAGCCCACCCGTCGGGGGGAGGACTAATGAAAAACTGTTTTTT.

The DNA for the CDR3 is TGTGCCAGCACCGACAGGGGCGAGGATAATGAAAAACTGTTTTTT. Protein: CASTDRGEDNEKLFF. The J gene is TRBJ1-4, the V gene TRBV2; TRBD1 aligns across 8 bases. The trim removed 7 bases at V and 4 bases at J, leaving 8 bases unmatched. The CDR3 runs to 15 residues. Looked up from germline, CDR1 is SNHLY and CDR2 is FYNNEI.

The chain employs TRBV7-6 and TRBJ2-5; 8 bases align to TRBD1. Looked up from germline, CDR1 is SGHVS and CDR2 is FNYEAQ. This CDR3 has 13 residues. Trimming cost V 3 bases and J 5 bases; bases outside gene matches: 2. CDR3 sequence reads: CASSLDRDETQYF. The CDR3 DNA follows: TGTGCCAGCAGCTTGGACAGGGACGAGACCCAGTACTTC.

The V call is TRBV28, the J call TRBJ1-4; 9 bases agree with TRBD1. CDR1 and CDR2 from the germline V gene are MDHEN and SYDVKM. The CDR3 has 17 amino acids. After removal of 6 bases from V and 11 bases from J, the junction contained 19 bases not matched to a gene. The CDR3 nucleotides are TGTGCCAGCAGGGTTACAGGGGGCGGTGGGGAGATGGGGAAACTGTTTTTT. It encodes CASRVTGGGGEMGKLFF.

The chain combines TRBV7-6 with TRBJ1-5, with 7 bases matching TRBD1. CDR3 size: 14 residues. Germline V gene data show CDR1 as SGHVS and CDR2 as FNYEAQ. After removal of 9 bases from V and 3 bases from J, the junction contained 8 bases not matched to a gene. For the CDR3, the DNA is TGTGCCAGGAAGGGAGGGGGCTACAATCAGCCCCAGCATTTT. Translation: CARKGGGYNQPQHF.

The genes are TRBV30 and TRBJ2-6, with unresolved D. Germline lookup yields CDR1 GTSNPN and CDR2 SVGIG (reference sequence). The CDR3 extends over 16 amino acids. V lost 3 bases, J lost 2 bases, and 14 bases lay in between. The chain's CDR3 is CAWSGGSRAGANVLTF. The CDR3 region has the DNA TGTGCCTGGAGCGGTGGGTCTAGGGCTGGGGCCAACGTCCTGACTTTC.

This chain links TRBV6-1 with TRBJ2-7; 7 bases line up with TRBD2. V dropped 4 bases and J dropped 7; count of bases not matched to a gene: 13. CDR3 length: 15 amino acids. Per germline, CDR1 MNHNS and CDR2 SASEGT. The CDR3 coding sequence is TGTGCCAGCAGTGCTTCGGAAGCGGGGAGGATGGAGCAGTACTTC. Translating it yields CASSASEAGRMEQYF.

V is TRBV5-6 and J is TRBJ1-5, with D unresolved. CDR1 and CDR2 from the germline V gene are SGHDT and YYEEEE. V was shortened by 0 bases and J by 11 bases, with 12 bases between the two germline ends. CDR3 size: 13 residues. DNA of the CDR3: TGTGCCAGCAGCTTGGCTTCATATTCTGCCCAGCATTTT. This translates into CASSLASYSAQHF.

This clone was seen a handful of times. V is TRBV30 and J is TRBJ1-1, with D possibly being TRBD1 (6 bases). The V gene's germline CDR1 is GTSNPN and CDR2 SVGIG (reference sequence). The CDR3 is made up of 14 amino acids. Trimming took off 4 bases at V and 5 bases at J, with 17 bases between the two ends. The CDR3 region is CAWKQGLSRTEAFF. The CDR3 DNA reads TGTGCCTGGAAACAGGGTTTGTCGCGGACTGAAGCTTTCTTT.

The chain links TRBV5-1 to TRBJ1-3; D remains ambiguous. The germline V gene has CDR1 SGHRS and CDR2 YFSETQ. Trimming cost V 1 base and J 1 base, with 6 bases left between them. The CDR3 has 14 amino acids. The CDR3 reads CASSLWGSGNTIYF. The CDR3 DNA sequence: TGCGCCAGCAGCTTGTGGGGTTCTGGAAACACCATATATTTT.

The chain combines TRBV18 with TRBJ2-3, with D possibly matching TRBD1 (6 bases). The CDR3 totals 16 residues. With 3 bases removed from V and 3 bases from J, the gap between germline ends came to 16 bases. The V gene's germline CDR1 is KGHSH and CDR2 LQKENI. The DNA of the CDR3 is TGTGCCAGCTCACCTCGCCAGGGGCGCGGAACAGATACGCAGTATTTT. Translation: CASSPRQGRGTDTQYF.

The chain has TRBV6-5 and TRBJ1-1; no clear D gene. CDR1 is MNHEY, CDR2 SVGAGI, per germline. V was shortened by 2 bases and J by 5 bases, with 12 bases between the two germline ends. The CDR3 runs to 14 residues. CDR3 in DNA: TGTGCCAGCAGTTACGGCCACCGGCGGACTGAAGCTTTCTTT. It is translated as CASSYGHRRTEAFF.